This T cell receptor (beta chain) came from a study of cytomegalovirus exposure and HLA in healthy donors. The table lists this clone with a few counts. The trim removed 7 bases at V and 5 bases at J, leaving 9 bases unmatched. The CDR3 totals 14 residues. Looked up from germline, CDR1 is LGHNT and CDR2 is FRNRAP. Use of 60 Vbeta and 13 Jbeta primers characterized the PCR. Assay used: immunoSEQ multiplex PCR; TCRdb lists only in-frame clones, some missing. The data show under 150,000 clones, with around 80% seen just once and 3.4% held by the top ten. As for the donors, each was a healthy bone marrow donor.

Material for sequencing was PBMCs. This sequence joins TRBV12-5 and TRBJ2-7, with 9 bases aligning to TRBD2. This receptor was obtained from a man aged 30 to 39 in good health and CMV-seronegative. The CDR3 spells CASAVSGSSNEQYF. In DNA, the CDR3 is TGTGCTAGTGCCGTTAGCGGGAGCAGCAACGAGCAGTACTTC.